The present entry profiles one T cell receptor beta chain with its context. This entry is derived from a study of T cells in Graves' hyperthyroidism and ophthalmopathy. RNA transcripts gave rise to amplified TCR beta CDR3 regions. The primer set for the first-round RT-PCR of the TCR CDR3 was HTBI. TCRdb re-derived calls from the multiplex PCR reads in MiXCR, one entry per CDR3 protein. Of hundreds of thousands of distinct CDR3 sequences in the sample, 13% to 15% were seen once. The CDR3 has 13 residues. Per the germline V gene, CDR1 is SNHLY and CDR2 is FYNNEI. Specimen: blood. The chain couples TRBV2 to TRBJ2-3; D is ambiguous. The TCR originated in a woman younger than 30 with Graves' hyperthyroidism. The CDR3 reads CCGTVGSTDTQYF. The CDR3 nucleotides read TGTTGTGGCACGGTGGGGAGCACAGATACGCAGTATTTT.